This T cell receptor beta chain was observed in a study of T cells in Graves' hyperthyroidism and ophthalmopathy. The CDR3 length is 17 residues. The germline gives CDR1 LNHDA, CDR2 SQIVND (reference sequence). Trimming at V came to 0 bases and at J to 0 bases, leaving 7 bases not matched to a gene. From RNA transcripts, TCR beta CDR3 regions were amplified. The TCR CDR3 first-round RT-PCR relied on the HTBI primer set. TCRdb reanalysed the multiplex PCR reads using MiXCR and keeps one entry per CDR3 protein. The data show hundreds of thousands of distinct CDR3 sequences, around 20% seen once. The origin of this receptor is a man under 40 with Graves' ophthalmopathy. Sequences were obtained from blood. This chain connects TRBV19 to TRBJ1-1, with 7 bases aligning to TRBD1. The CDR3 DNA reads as TGTGCCAGTAGTATAGACGGGAGGGGACAGCTGAACACTGAAGCTTTCTTT. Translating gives CASSIDGRGQLNTEAFF.